A selection of T cell receptor beta chains follows, all from one sample in a study of neurological immune-mediated disorders. TCRdb re-derived calls from the 5' RACE reads in MiXCR, one entry per CDR3 protein. Of about 58,000 distinct CDR3 sequences in the sample, around 3.4% were seen once. Sequencing was performed on PBMCs. Every receptor here comes from a woman aged 55 to 70 with multiple sclerosis. Each CDR3 is given with its conserved first and last residue. A D gene is named only where the DNA matches it firmly. A clone size is listed for some rows: how often the clone was seen (once, few, many), or a class if it is expanded.

CDR3aa | CDR3nt | j_gene | d_gene | abundance | v_gene
CASSLRFRYEQYF | TGTGCCAGCAGCTTACGATTTCGCTACGAGCAGTACTTC | TRBJ2-7 | NA | many | TRBV7-2
CASSPSGSTDTQYF | TGTGCCAGCAGCCCTAGCGGGAGCACAGATACGCAGTATTTT | TRBJ2-3 | TRBD2 | many | TRBV7-3
CSARLGLAGGRSSYNEQFF | TGCAGTGCTAGGCTCGGACTAGCGGGAGGTCGGAGCTCCTACAATGAGCAGTTCTTC | TRBJ2-1 | TRBD2 | many | TRBV20-1
CATKGSGQMNTEAFF | TGTGCCACCAAGGGCTCGGGACAAATGAACACTGAAGCTTTCTTT | TRBJ1-1 | NA | many | TRBV5-5
CASSVEDSWGTDTQYF | TGCGCCAGCAGTGTTGAGGACAGCTGGGGGACAGATACGCAGTATTTT | TRBJ2-3 | NA | once | TRBV10-2
CASRDRDTGELFF | TGTGCCAGCAGAGACAGGGACACCGGGGAGCTGTTTTTT | TRBJ2-2 | TRBD1 | many | TRBV6-4
CASSQVGTSRETQYF | TGTGCCAGCAGCCAAGTAGGGACCTCTCGGGAGACCCAGTACTTC | TRBJ2-5 | NA | many | TRBV3-1
CASSLGLAEYNEQFF | TGCGCCAGCAGCTTAGGACTAGCGGAATACAATGAGCAGTTCTTC | TRBJ2-1 | TRBD2 | many | TRBV5-1
CASSLGSGTGNEQYF | TGCGCCAGCAGCTTGGGATCCGGGACAGGGAACGAGCAGTACTTC | TRBJ2-7 | TRBD1 | many | TRBV5-1
CASSLRQNEKLFF | TGCGCCAGCAGCTTGCGGCAGAACGAAAAACTGTTTTTT | TRBJ1-4 | NA | many | TRBV5-1
CASSPKGSYEQYF | TGCGCCAGCAGCCCTAAGGGGTCCTACGAGCAGTACTTC | TRBJ2-7 | NA | many | TRBV4-1
CASSARSRQDQETQYF | TGTGCCAGCAGCGCCCGAAGTAGACAGGACCAAGAGACCCAGTACTTC | TRBJ2-5 | NA | many | TRBV6-2/TRBV6-3
CASSRGTGAYGYTF | TGTGCCAGCAGCCGCGGGACAGGGGCCTATGGCTACACCTTC | TRBJ1-2 | TRBD1 | many | TRBV7-9
CASSQEWGRYTEAFF | TGTGCCAGCAGCCAGGAATGGGGCAGGTACACTGAAGCTTTCTTT | TRBJ1-1 | NA | NA | TRBV3-1
CASTDREVSEAFF | TGTGCCAGCACGGACAGGGAGGTCTCTGAAGCTTTCTTT | TRBJ1-1 | TRBD1 | many | TRBV19
CASSLESVANYNEQFF | TGCGCCAGCAGCTTGGAATCGGTCGCAAATTACAATGAGCAGTTCTTC | TRBJ2-1 | NA | many | TRBV5-1
CSARAPGLAGGVFWDNEQFF | TGCAGTGCTAGAGCCCCCGGCCTAGCGGGAGGGGTGTTCTGGGACAATGAGCAGTTCTTC | TRBJ2-1 | TRBD2 | many | TRBV20-1
CASSLEVRTLYGYTF | TGCGCCAGCAGCTTGGAAGTCAGGACCCTCTATGGCTACACCTTC | TRBJ1-2 | NA | many | TRBV5-1
CASSLAGQGAEAFF | TGTGCCAGCAGCTTAGCTGGTCAAGGGGCTGAAGCTTTCTTT | TRBJ1-1 | NA | many | TRBV7-8
CASSLAPGADTQYF | TGCGCCAGCAGCTTGGCCCCAGGGGCAGATACGCAGTATTTT | TRBJ2-3 | NA | many | TRBV5-1
CASSLGGALYGYTF | TGTGCCAGCAGTTTAGGAGGGGCCCTCTATGGCTACACCTTC | TRBJ1-2 | NA | many | TRBV28
CASSLGTGGLFEQYF | TGTGCCAGCAGCTTAGGGACAGGGGGGCTCTTTGAGCAGTACTTC | TRBJ2-7 | TRBD1 | many | TRBV7-2
CASSPTIQETQYF | TGTGCCAGCTCACCTACGATCCAAGAGACCCAGTACTTC | TRBJ2-5 | NA | many | TRBV18
CASRGWETQYF | TGCGCCAGTCGAGGTTGGGAGACCCAGTACTTC | TRBJ2-5 | NA | many | TRBV10-2
CASSLGGAQYF | TGCGCCAGCAGCTTGGGCGGGGCCCAGTACTTC | TRBJ2-5 | NA | medium-sized | TRBV5-1
CASSIDSFGGAHQPQHF | TGTGCCAGTAGTATAGATTCTTTTGGGGGGGCCCATCAGCCCCAGCATTTT | TRBJ1-5 | NA | many | TRBV19